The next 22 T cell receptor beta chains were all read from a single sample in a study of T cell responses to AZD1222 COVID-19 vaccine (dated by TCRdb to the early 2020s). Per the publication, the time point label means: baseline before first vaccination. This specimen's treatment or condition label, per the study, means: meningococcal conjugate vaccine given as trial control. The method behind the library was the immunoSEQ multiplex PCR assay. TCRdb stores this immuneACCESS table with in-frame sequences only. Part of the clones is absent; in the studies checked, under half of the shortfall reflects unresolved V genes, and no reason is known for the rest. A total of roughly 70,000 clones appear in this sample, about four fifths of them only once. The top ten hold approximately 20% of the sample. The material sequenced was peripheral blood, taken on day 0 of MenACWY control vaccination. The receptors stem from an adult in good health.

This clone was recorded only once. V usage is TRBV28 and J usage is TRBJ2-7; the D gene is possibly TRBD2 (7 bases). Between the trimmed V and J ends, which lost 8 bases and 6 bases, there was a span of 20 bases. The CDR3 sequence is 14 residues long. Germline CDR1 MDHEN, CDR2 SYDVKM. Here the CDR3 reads CASLSRGALFEQYF. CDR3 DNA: TGTGCCAGCCTTAGTCGGGGGGCCCTCTTCGAGCAGTACTTC.

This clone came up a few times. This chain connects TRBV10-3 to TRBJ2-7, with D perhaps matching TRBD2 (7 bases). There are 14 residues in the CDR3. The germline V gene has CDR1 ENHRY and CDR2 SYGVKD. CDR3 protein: CAIGGAGARLEQYF. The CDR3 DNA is TGTGCTATAGGGGGGGCGGGAGCGAGGCTCGAGCAGTACTTC.

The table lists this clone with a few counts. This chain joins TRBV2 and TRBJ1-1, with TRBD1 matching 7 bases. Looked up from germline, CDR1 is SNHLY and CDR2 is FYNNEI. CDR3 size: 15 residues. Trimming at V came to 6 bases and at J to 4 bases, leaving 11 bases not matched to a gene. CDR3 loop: CASRELRQGGTEAFF. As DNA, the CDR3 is TGTGCCAGCAGGGAACTTCGACAGGGAGGCACTGAAGCTTTCTTT.

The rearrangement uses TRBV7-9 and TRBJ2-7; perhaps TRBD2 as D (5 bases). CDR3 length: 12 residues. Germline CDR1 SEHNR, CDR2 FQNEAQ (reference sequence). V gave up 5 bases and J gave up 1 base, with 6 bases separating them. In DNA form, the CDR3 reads TGTGCCAGCAGCCCGGGGTCCTACGAGCAGTACTTC. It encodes CASSPGSYEQYF. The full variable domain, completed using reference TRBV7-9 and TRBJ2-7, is DTGVSQNPRHKITKRGQNVTFRCDPISEHNRLYWYRQTLGQGPEFLTYFQNEAQLEKSRLLSDRFSAERPKGSFSTLEIQRTEQGDSAMYLCASSPGSYEQYFGPGTRLTVT.

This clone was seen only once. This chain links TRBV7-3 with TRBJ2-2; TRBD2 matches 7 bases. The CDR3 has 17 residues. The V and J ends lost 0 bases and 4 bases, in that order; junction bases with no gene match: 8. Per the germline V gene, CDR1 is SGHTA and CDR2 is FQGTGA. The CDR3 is CASSLTQASGITGELFF. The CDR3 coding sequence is TGTGCCAGCAGCTTAACTCAGGCTAGCGGAATCACCGGGGAGCTGTTTTTT.

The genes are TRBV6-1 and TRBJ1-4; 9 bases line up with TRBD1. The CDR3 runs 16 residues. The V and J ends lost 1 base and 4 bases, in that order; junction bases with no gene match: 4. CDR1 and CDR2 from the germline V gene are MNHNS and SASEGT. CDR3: CASSEGMGQGNEKLFF. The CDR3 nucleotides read TGTGCCAGCAGTGAAGGGATGGGACAGGGTAATGAAAAACTGTTTTTT.

The CDR3, as DNA: TGTGCCAGCAGCTGGAGGGTTAGCGGGGCCGGGGAGCTGTTTTTT. Residues: CASSWRVSGAGELFF. This sequence joins TRBV7-2 and TRBJ2-2; 8 nucleotides align to TRBD2. Trimming cost V 4 bases and J 6 bases; bases outside gene matches: 7. The CDR3 sequence is 15 residues long. Germline values: CDR1 SGHTA, CDR2 FQGNSA.

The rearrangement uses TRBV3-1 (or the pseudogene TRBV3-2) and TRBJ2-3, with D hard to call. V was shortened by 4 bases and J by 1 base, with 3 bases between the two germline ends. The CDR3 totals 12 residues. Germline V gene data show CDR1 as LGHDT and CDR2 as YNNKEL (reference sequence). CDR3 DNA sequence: TGTGCCAGCAGCCCAGGCACAGATACGCAGTATTTT. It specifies CASSPGTDTQYF.

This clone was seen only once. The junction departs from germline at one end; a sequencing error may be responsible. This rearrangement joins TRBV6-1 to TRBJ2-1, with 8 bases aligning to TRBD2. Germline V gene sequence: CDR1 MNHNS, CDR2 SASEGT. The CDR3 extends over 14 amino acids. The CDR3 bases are TGTGCCAGCAGTGACCTAGCGGGTGGTTCTTCTAGGATCTTC. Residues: CASSDLAGGSSRIF.

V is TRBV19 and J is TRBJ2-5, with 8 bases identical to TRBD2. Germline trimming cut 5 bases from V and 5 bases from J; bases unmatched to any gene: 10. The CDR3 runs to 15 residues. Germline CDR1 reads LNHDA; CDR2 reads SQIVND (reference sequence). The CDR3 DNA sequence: TGTGCCAGTAGTCGGGGGGGCAATAAGGAGGAGACCCAGTACTTC. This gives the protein CASSRGGNKEETQYF.

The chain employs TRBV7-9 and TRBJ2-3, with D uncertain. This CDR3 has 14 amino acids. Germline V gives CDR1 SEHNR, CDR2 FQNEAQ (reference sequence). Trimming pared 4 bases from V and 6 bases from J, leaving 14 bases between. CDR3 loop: CASSSKGPLDTQYF. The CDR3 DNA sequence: TGTGCCAGCAGCTCAAAGGGTCCCTTGGATACGCAGTATTTT.

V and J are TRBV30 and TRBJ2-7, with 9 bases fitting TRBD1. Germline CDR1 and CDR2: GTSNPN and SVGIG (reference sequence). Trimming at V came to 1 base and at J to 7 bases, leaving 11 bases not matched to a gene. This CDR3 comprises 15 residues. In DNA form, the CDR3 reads TGTGCCTGGAGTGACAAAAGGGACAGGGTTGGGGAGCAGTACTTC. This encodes CAWSDKRDRVGEQYF.

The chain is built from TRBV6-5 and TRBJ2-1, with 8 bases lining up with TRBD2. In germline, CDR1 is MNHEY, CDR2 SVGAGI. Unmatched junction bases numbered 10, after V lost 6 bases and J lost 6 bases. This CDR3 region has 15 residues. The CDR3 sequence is CASRSGTSGFNEQFF. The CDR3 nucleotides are TGTGCCAGCAGATCCGGGACTAGTGGTTTCAATGAGCAGTTCTTC.

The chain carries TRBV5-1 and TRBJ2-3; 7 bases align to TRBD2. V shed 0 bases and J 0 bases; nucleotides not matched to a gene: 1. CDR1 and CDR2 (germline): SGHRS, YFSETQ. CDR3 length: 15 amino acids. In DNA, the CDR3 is TGCGCCAGCAGCTTGGGACTAGCTAGCACAGATACGCAGTATTTT. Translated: CASSLGLASTDTQYF.

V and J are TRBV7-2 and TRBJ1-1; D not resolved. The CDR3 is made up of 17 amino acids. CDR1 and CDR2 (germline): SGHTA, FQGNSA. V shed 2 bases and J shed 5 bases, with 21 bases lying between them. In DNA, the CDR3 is TGTGCCAGCAGCTTAAAATCCCCCCGTCAGGCGGGGACTGAAGCTTTCTTT. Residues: CASSLKSPRQAGTEAFF. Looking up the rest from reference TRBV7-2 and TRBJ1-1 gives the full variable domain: GAGVSQSPSNKVTEKGKDVELRCDPISGHTALYWYRQSLGQGLEFLIYFQGNSAPDKSGLPSDRFSAERTGGSVSTLTIQRTQQEDSAVYLCASSLKSPRQAGTEAFFGQGTRLTVV.

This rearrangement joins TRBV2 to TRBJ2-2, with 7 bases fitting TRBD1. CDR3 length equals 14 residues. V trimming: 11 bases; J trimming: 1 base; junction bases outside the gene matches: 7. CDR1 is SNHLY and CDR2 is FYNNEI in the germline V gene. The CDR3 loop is CASSRDRNTGELFF. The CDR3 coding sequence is TGTGCCTCCTCCCGGGACAGGAACACCGGGGAGCTGTTTTTT.

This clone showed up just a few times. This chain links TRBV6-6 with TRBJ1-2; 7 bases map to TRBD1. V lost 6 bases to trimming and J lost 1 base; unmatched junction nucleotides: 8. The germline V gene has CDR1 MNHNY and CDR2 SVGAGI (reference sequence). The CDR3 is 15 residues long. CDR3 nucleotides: TGTGCCAGCAGCCACCGGGACAGCCATAACTATGGCTACACCTTC. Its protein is CASSHRDSHNYGYTF.

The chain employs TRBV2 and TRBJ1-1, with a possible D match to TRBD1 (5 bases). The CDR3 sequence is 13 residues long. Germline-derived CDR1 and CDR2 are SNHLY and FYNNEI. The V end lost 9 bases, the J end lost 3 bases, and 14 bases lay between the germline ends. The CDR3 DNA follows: TGTGCCAGTGAGGGGTTAGGGGACACTGAAGCTTTCTTT. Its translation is CASEGLGDTEAFF.

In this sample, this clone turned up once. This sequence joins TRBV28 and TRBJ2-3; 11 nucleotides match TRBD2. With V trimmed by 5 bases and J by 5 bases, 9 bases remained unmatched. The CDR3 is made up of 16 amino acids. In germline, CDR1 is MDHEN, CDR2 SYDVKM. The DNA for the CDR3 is TGTGCCAGCAGTCCCATAGCGGGAGGGCCGGGAGATACGCAGTATTTT. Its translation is CASSPIAGGPGDTQYF.

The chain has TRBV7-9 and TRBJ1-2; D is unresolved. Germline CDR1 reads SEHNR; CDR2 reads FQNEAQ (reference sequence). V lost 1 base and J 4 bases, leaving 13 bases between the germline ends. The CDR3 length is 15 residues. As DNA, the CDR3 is TGTGCCAGCAGCTTAGACGACGGTGGACTCTATGGCTACACCTTC. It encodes CASSLDDGGLYGYTF.

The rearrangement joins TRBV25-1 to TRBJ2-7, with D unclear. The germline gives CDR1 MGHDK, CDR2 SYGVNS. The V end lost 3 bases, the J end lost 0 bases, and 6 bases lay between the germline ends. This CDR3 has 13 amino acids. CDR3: CASSDFYSYEQYF. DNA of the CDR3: TGTGCCAGCAGTGACTTCTACTCCTACGAGCAGTACTTC.

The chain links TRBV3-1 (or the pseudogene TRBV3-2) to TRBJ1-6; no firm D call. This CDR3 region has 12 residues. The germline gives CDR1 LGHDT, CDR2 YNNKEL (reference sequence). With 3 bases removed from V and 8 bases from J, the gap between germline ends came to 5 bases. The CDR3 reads CASSQPDSPLHF. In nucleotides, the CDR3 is TGTGCCAGCAGCCAGCCCGATTCACCCCTCCACTTT.